This T cell receptor (beta chain) was sequenced for a study of response to subunit inactivated influenza vaccine. Study conclusions and caveats: Each seasonal flu vaccination may recruit only limited new T cells, authors suggested.

MiXCR, applied by TCRdb to the RT-PCR reads, yields one record per CDR3 protein. The top ten clones hold around 10% of a sample with roughly 570,000 distinct CDR3 sequences, 14% of them seen once. This clonotype was detected only a few times. Its antigen is currently unknown. The CDR3 is made up of 12 amino acids. In germline, CDR1 is DFQATT, CDR2 SNEGSKA (reference sequence). The V and J ends lost 6 bases and 9 bases, in that order; junction bases with no gene match: 9. The origin of this receptor is a man aged 50 to 59 who received an inactivated influenza vaccine. The chain carries TRBV20-1 and TRBJ2-7; 9 nucleotides agree with TRBD1. The sequencing used PBMCs from blood, collected 11 to 12 days after vaccination. The CDR3 protein is CSAKTGGGRQYF. The DNA of the CDR3 is TGCAGTGCCAAAACAGGGGGCGGAAGGCAGTACTTC.